This T cell receptor (beta chain) comes out of a study of cytomegalovirus exposure and HLA in healthy donors. CDR1 is SGHDT and CDR2 is YYEEEE in the germline V gene. The V end lost 0 bases, the J end lost 6 bases, and 19 bases lay between the germline ends. CDR3 length equals 17 residues. A multiplex PCR was run with 60 Vbeta primers and 13 Jbeta primers. Study processing details: Later analysis identified roughly 84 million unique TCR beta chains, about 10 million shared. Clones were read by immunoSEQ multiplex PCR, and TCRdb kept only the in-frame ones, dropping some. That table gives V, J and clone size, and the DNA gave D and trimming. In the table there are around 170,000 clones, around 80% of which are singletons.

The rearrangement links TRBV5-6 to TRBJ2-1; tentatively, D is TRBD2 (5 bases). The sequencing input was PBMCs. This TCR was recovered from a woman aged 40 to 50 in good health and CMV-seronegative. Here the CDR3 DNA reads TGTGCCAGCAGCTTGGGGGAAGTACGGCTAGCTCTCAATGAGCAGTTCTTC. Its translation is CASSLGEVRLALNEQFF.